The rows below give T cell receptor beta chains drawn from one sample of a study of cytomegalovirus exposure and HLA in healthy donors. Only in-frame clones appear in the TCRdb table, and some are missing; sequencing was by immunoSEQ multiplex PCR. The sample lists 240,000 or so clones; about 81% were seen once. Sequencing was done on a sample of PBMCs. The origin of the receptors is a middle-aged woman in good health and CMV-seropositive. CDR3s include the opening cysteine and the closing phenylalanine or tryptophan. A D gene is named only where the DNA matches it firmly. For some rows the clone size is stated as once, few or many, or as a class when expanded; others skip it.

d_call: -
clone_size: -
v_call: TRBV25-1
j_call: TRBJ2-6
cdr3_nt: TGTGCCAGCAGCCTCGAGTGGGGAGCTGGGGCCAACGTCCTGACTTTC
cdr3_aa: CASSLEWGAGANVLTF

d_call: -
clone_size: few
v_call: TRBV4-2
j_call: TRBJ1-6
cdr3_nt: TGTGCCAGCAGCCAAGAACCAGGGCGTGATTCACCCCTCCACTTT
cdr3_aa: CASSQEPGRDSPLHF

d_call: TRBD1
clone_size: -
v_call: TRBV7-2
j_call: TRBJ1-1
cdr3_nt: TGTGCCAGCAGCTTGCGGCAGGGGGCTATCAACACTGAAGCTTTCTTT
cdr3_aa: CASSLRQGAINTEAFF

d_call: TRBD1
clone_size: few
v_call: TRBV4-3
j_call: TRBJ1-4
cdr3_nt: TGCGCCAGCAGCCACGGGACAGGGCCTAATGAAAAACTGTTTTTT
cdr3_aa: CASSHGTGPNEKLFF

d_call: -
clone_size: -
v_call: TRBV11-3
j_call: TRBJ1-1
cdr3_nt: TGTGCCAGCAGCCCCGGGGGGCGAGTCACTGAAGCTTTCTTT
cdr3_aa: CASSPGGRVTEAFF

d_call: TRBD1
clone_size: -
v_call: TRBV28
j_call: TRBJ1-6
cdr3_nt: TGTGCCAGCAGTCGACAGGGGGCTTCCAGTAATTCACCCCTCCACTTT
cdr3_aa: CASSRQGASSNSPLHF

d_call: -
clone_size: -
v_call: TRBV29-1
j_call: TRBJ2-1
cdr3_nt: TGCAGCGTTGAGCAGGGCGATGAGCAGTTCTTC
cdr3_aa: CSVEQGDEQFF

d_call: -
clone_size: -
v_call: TRBV30
j_call: TRBJ1-1
cdr3_nt: TGTGCCTGGAGTGGGGGCGGTCCAGGTGAAGCTTTCTTT
cdr3_aa: CAWSGGGPGEAFF

d_call: TRBD2
clone_size: -
v_call: TRBV6-6
j_call: TRBJ2-1
cdr3_nt: TGTGCCAGCAGCTTGACTAGCGGGAGTAATGAGCAGTTCTTC
cdr3_aa: CASSLTSGSNEQFF

d_call: -
clone_size: -
v_call: TRBV19
j_call: TRBJ2-7
cdr3_nt: TGTGCCAGTAGTATAGGGCCAAACCCAGGGAAGCAGTACTTC
cdr3_aa: CASSIGPNPGKQYF

d_call: TRBD1
clone_size: many
v_call: TRBV9
j_call: TRBJ1-1
cdr3_nt: TGTGCCAGCAGCCTTCGACAGGGGGTGAGAGCTGAAGCTTTCTTT
cdr3_aa: CASSLRQGVRAEAFF

d_call: TRBD1
clone_size: -
v_call: TRBV29-1
j_call: TRBJ1-2
cdr3_nt: TGCAGCGTTATAGGGACAGCCTATGGCTACACCTTC
cdr3_aa: CSVIGTAYGYTF

d_call: TRBD2
clone_size: -
v_call: TRBV7-2
j_call: TRBJ2-1
cdr3_nt: TGTGCCAGCAGCCTGAGGACTAGCGGAAGTCTCAATGAGCAGTTCTTC
cdr3_aa: CASSLRTSGSLNEQFF

d_call: -
clone_size: -
v_call: TRBV23-1
j_call: TRBJ2-3
cdr3_nt: TGCGCCAGCAGTCACGACAGAAGTAGCACAGATACGCAGTATTTT
cdr3_aa: CASSHDRSSTDTQYF

d_call: -
clone_size: -
v_call: TRBV29-1
j_call: TRBJ1-3
cdr3_nt: TGCAGCGTTGGCATAGGGGGCTCTGGAAACACCATATATTTT
cdr3_aa: CSVGIGGSGNTIYF

d_call: -
clone_size: -
v_call: TRBV14
j_call: TRBJ1-2
cdr3_nt: TGTGCCAGCAGCCGTACTAACTATGGCTACACCTTC
cdr3_aa: CASSRTNYGYTF

d_call: -
clone_size: -
v_call: TRBV5-4
j_call: TRBJ1-2
cdr3_nt: TGTGCCAGCAGTTCGACAGGACTCTATGGCTACACCTTC
cdr3_aa: CASSSTGLYGYTF

d_call: TRBD1
clone_size: -
v_call: TRBV27
j_call: TRBJ1-4
cdr3_nt: TGTGCCAGCAGTCCCCGGGACAGATATGAAAAACTGTTTTTT
cdr3_aa: CASSPRDRYEKLFF

d_call: -
clone_size: few
v_call: TRBV7-2
j_call: TRBJ2-3
cdr3_nt: TGTGCCAGCAGCTTATCCCCGGGGGAGCGGTTCACAGATACGCAGTATTTT
cdr3_aa: CASSLSPGERFTDTQYF

d_call: -
clone_size: -
v_call: TRBV5-1
j_call: TRBJ1-1
cdr3_nt: TGCGCCAGCAGCTTGTTGCGACAGCTGAACACTGAAGCTTTCTTT
cdr3_aa: CASSLLRQLNTEAFF

d_call: TRBD1
clone_size: -
v_call: TRBV19
j_call: TRBJ1-5
cdr3_nt: TGTGCCAGTAGTATAAGCAGGGGGCATCAGCCCCAGCATTTT
cdr3_aa: CASSISRGHQPQHF

d_call: -
clone_size: -
v_call: TRBV27
j_call: TRBJ2-7
cdr3_nt: TGTGCCAGCAGATCGCAGGGAGAGCAGTACTTC
cdr3_aa: CASRSQGEQYF

d_call: -
clone_size: -
v_call: TRBV4-1
j_call: TRBJ1-6
cdr3_nt: TGCGCCAGCAGCCAATCTCAGGGGTCCTATAATTCACCCCTCCACTTT
cdr3_aa: CASSQSQGSYNSPLHF

d_call: -
clone_size: -
v_call: TRBV7-2
j_call: TRBJ1-1
cdr3_nt: TGTGCCAGCAGCTTAATGCAGGGCCATGAAGCTTTCTTT
cdr3_aa: CASSLMQGHEAFF

d_call: -
clone_size: -
v_call: TRBV4-3
j_call: TRBJ2-2
cdr3_nt: TGCGCCAGCAGCCAAGTTTCAGGGTCCGGGGAGCTGTTTTTT
cdr3_aa: CASSQVSGSGELFF

d_call: TRBD2
clone_size: once
v_call: TRBV29-1
j_call: TRBJ2-3
cdr3_nt: TGCAGCGTGATATTAGCGGGAGGCACAGATACGCAGTATTTT
cdr3_aa: CSVILAGGTDTQYF

d_call: -
clone_size: few
v_call: TRBV14
j_call: TRBJ1-2
cdr3_nt: TGTGCCAGCAGCCAAGGCGCTTCGAAAGGCTACACCTTC
cdr3_aa: CASSQGASKGYTF